This is a list of T cell receptor beta chains from one sample in a study of blood T cell repertoires in COVID-19. Some clones are missing from TCRdb's copy, which holds only in-frame ones; the method was immunoSEQ multiplex PCR. The sample contains 200,000 to 250,000 clones, 82% of which appear only once. The sequencing input was peripheral blood. The receptor source for this set is an elderly woman with acute or convalescent COVID-19. The CDR3 runs from the conserved cysteine through the conserved F or W. The D gene is left open where the match is weak. Clone size is not always given. Where it is, it says once, few, many or a class for expanded clones.

TRBD1,TRBV18,once,TRBJ1-1,TGTGCCAGCTCACCACCGGCCGGGACAGGGGCCAAGAACACTGAAGCTTTCTTT,CASSPPAGTGAKNTEAFF
TRBD2,TRBV3-1/TRBV3-2,NA,TRBJ2-3,TGTGCCAGCAGCCACCTGGGACTACCCCCCTCGTACGCGCAGTATTTT,CASSHLGLPPSYAQYF
NA,TRBV7-2,few,TRBJ2-2,TGTGCCAGCAGCTTTAGTGGTCCCGGGGAGCTGTTTTTT,CASSFSGPGELFF
NA,TRBV19,NA,TRBJ2-7,TGTGCCAGTACCTCGACAGGATATCAGGCCGAGCAGTACTTC,CASTSTGYQAEQYF
TRBD1,TRBV6-5,once,TRBJ2-7,TGTGCCAGCAGTTCTACAGGGGCTGCACCGGGGGAGCAGTACTTC,CASSSTGAAPGEQYF
NA,TRBV9,NA,TRBJ2-5,TGTGCCAGCAGCGTAGTACAGGGTTCTCAAGGTGGAGAGACCCAGTACTTC,CASSVVQGSQGGETQYF
TRBD1,TRBV3-1/TRBV3-2,NA,TRBJ2-3,TGTGCCAGCAGCCAGGTTCCGGGACAGGGAACAGATACGCAGTATTTT,CASSQVPGQGTDTQYF
NA,TRBV6-5,NA,TRBJ2-1,TGTGCCAGCAGCCCCCGAATGAGCTCCTACAATGAGCAGTTCTTC,CASSPRMSSYNEQFF
NA,TRBV12-5,once,TRBJ1-3,TGTGCTAGTGGTTTGCCGCGGCCCAGCTCTGGAAACACCATATATTTT,CASGLPRPSSGNTIYF
NA,TRBV7-2,NA,TRBJ2-1,TGTGCCAGCAGCGCACCTCGGTCTTCTGGCGCGGTCTACAATGAGCAGTTCTTC,CASSAPRSSGAVYNEQFF
TRBD2,TRBV4-1,NA,TRBJ2-1,TGCGCCAGCAGCCAAGATATGGCTAGCGGGGGGGATGAGCAGTTCTTC,CASSQDMASGGDEQFF
NA,TRBV3-1/TRBV3-2,few,TRBJ1-1,TGTGCCAGCAGCCAAGATTTAATAGCTTCGACTGAAGCTTTCTTT,CASSQDLIASTEAFF
NA,TRBV10-2,NA,TRBJ1-3,TGCGCCAGCAGTGGAGCCGGGACAATTGGCCTCGGTGGAAACACCATATATTTT,CASSGAGTIGLGGNTIYF
NA,TRBV10-3,NA,TRBJ1-6,TGTGCCATCAGTGAGATGAAGGGGAATTCACCCCTCCACTTT,CAISEMKGNSPLHF
NA,TRBV28,NA,TRBJ2-1,TGTGCCAGCAGTTCCACCCATGGTGCGTCCTACAATGAGCAGTTCTTC,CASSSTHGASYNEQFF
NA,TRBV20-1,NA,TRBJ2-7,TGCAGTGCTAGTAAGACTTACGAGCAGTACTTC,CSASKTYEQYF
NA,TRBV7-9,NA,TRBJ2-2,TGTGCCAGCAGCCCGCGTGGGGGGGCCCCGAGCACCGGGGAGCTGTTTTTT,CASSPRGGAPSTGELFF
TRBD1,TRBV11-2,NA,TRBJ2-3,TGTGCCAGCAGCTCGGGACAGCGCACAGATACGCAGTATTTT,CASSSGQRTDTQYF
NA,TRBV29-1,NA,TRBJ1-2,TGCAGCGTTGAAGGAAAGAACGGGGGCTACACCTTC,CSVEGKNGGYTF
TRBD2,TRBV19,NA,TRBJ2-2,TGTGCCAGTAGGTCAGCGGGGGACACCGGGGAGCTGTTTTTT,CASRSAGDTGELFF
NA,TRBV6-5,NA,TRBJ2-7,TGTGCCAGTCAAGTACAGGGCACCTACGAGCAGTACTTC,CASQVQGTYEQYF
NA,TRBV7-8,NA,TRBJ2-3,TGTGCCAGCGGATCCCCGGGGGGCGGGGCTCTGGGCACAGATACGCAGTATTTT,CASGSPGGGALGTDTQYF
NA,TRBV20-1,NA,TRBJ2-7,TGCAGTGCTAGTGGCGGAACCTACGAGCAGTACTTC,CSASGGTYEQYF
NA,TRBV5-1,NA,TRBJ2-5,TGCGCCAGCAGCTTGGTGGGGGGAGTGGAGACCCAGTACTTC,CASSLVGGVETQYF
NA,TRBV5-1,NA,TRBJ2-3,TGCGCCAGCAGCAAAGGAGGGCGGGGGCGGACAGATACGCAGTATTTT,CASSKGGRGRTDTQYF
NA,TRBV7-2,NA,TRBJ2-1,TGTGCCAGCAGCCCACGGGGGTATGAGCAGTTCTTC,CASSPRGYEQFF
TRBD1,TRBV18,NA,TRBJ2-7,TGTGCCAGCTCACCAACGCCTAGGGACAGTTGGTACTTC,CASSPTPRDSWYF
TRBD1,TRBV27,once,TRBJ2-1,TGTGCCAGCAGTTTAGCAGGGACAGGGGGCTTTCTGGTTGGTGAGCAGTTCTTC,CASSLAGTGGFLVGEQFF
NA,TRBV5-4,NA,TRBJ1-1,TGTGCCAGCAGCCGCCAGGGGTCGACTGAAGCTTTCTTT,CASSRQGSTEAFF
NA,TRBV7-3,NA,TRBJ2-3,TGTGCCAGCAGCTTGCTATCTAGCACAGATACGCAGTATTTT,CASSLLSSTDTQYF
NA,TRBV6-1,NA,TRBJ2-6,TGTGCCAGCAGTGAAGCCAGATCTGGGGCCAACGTCCTGACTTTC,CASSEARSGANVLTF
TRBD1,TRBV19,NA,TRBJ1-1,TGTGCCAGCGGACAGGCAGAAGCTTTCTTT,CASGQAEAFF
NA,TRBV10-3,once,TRBJ1-2,TGTGCCATCAGTGAGCGTGACCTAGGCTATGGCTACACCTTC,CAISERDLGYGYTF
NA,TRBV19,NA,TRBJ1-3,TGTGCCAGTAGTGTTACAGATCTAACTGGAAACACCATATATTTT,CASSVTDLTGNTIYF
NA,TRBV5-1,NA,TRBJ1-1,TGCGCCAGCAGCTTGGAAACAGGCACTGAAGCTTTCTTT,CASSLETGTEAFF
NA,TRBV7-8,once,TRBJ1-2,TGTGCCAGCAGCTTAGTGGCGGGAGCTAACTATGGCTACACCTTC,CASSLVAGANYGYTF
NA,TRBV2,NA,TRBJ1-5,TGTGCCAGCAGTGAATTGCAGTTGGTTCAGCCCCAGCATTTT,CASSELQLVQPQHF
NA,TRBV9,NA,TRBJ1-1,TGTGCCAGCAGCGTAGGTCAGAGGCCCACTGAAGCTTTCTTT,CASSVGQRPTEAFF
NA,TRBV19,NA,TRBJ1-2,TGTGCCAGTAGTATCACCGGGATCCTCCCGGGCTATGGCTACACCTTC,CASSITGILPGYGYTF
TRBD1,TRBV3-1/TRBV3-2,NA,TRBJ1-5,TGTGCCAGCAGCCAGGGACAGACAAATCAGCCCCAGCATTTT,CASSQGQTNQPQHF
NA,TRBV4-1,NA,TRBJ1-5,TGCGCCAGCAGCCAAGAGGGGACACATATCAATCAGCCCCAGCATTTT,CASSQEGTHINQPQHF
NA,TRBV5-1,NA,TRBJ2-3,TGCGCCAGCAGCTTGGAGTGGGGGGGCCTCACAGATACGCAGTATTTT,CASSLEWGGLTDTQYF